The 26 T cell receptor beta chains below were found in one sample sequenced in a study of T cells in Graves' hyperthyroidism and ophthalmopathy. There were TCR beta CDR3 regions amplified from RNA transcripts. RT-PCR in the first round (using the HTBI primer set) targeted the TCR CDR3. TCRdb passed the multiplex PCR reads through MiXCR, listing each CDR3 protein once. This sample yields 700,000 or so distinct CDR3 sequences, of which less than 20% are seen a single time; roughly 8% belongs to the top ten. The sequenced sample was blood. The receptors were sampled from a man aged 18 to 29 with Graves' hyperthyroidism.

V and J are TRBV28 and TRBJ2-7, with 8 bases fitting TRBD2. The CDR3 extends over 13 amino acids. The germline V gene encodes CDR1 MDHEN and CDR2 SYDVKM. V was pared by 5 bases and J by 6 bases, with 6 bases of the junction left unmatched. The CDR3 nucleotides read TGTGCCAGCAGTAGCGGGAGTGGTGGCGAGCAGTACTTC. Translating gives CASSSGSGGEQYF.

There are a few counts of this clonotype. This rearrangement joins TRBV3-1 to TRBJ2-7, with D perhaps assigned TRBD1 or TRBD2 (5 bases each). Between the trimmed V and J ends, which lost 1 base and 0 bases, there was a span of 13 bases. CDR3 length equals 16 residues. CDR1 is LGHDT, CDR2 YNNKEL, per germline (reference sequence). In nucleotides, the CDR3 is TGTGCCAGCAGCCAAGGATGGGGCGGGTCCTCCTACGAGCAGTACTTC. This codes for CASSQGWGGSSYEQYF.

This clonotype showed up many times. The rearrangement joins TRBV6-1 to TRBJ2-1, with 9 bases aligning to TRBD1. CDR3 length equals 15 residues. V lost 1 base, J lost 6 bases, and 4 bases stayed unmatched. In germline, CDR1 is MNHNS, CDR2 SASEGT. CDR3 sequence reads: CASSEDRDRVNEQFF. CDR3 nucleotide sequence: TGTGCCAGCAGTGAAGATAGGGACAGGGTCAATGAGCAGTTCTTC.

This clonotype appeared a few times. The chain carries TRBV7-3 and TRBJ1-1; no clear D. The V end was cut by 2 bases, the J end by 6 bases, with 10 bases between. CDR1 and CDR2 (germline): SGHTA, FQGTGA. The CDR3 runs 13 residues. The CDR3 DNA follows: TGTGCCAGCAGCTTAGGGCTTGTCGCTGAAGCTTTCTTT. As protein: CASSLGLVAEAFF.

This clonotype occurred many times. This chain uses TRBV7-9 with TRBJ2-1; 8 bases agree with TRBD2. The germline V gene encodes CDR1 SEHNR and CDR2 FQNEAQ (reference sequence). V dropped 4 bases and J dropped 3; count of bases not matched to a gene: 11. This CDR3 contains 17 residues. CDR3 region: CASSSHLAGGVYNEQFF. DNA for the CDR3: TGTGCCAGCAGCTCCCATCTAGCGGGTGGGGTCTACAATGAGCAGTTCTTC.

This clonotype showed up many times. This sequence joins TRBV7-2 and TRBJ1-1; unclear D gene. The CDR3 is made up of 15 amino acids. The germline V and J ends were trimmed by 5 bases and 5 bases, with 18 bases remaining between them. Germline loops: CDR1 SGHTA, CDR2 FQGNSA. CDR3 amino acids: CASSPRRTRGTEAFF. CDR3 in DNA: TGTGCCAGCAGCCCCCGGCGGACGCGAGGGACTGAAGCTTTCTTT. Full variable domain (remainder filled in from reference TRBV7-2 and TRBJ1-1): GAGVSQSPSNKVTEKGKDVELRCDPISGHTALYWYRQSLGQGLEFLIYFQGNSAPDKSGLPSDRFSAERTGGSVSTLTIQRTQQEDSAVYLCASSPRRTRGTEAFFGQGTRLTVV.

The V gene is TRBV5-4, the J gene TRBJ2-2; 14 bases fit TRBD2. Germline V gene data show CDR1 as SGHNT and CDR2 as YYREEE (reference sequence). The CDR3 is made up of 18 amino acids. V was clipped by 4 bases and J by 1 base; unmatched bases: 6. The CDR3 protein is CASSAGTSGGLNTGELFF. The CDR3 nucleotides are TGTGCCAGCAGCGCCGGGACTAGCGGGGGACTGAACACCGGGGAGCTGTTTTTT.

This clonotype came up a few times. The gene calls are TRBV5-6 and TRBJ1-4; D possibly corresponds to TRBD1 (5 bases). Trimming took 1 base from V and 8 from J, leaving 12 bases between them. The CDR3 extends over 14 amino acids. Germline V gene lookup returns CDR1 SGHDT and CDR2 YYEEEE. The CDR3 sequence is CASSLRTSREKLFF. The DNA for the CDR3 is TGTGCCAGCAGCTTGAGGACAAGTCGGGAAAAACTGTTTTTT.

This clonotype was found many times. The CDR3 DNA sequence: TGTGCCAGCACCTCCCCCACTTCGGGCGAGCAGTACTTC. It encodes CASTSPTSGEQYF. V and J are TRBV6-1 and TRBJ2-7; D gene ambiguous. This CDR3 is built from 13 residues. V shed 7 bases and J shed 6 bases, with 16 bases lying between them. Germline V gene data show CDR1 as MNHNS and CDR2 as SASEGT.

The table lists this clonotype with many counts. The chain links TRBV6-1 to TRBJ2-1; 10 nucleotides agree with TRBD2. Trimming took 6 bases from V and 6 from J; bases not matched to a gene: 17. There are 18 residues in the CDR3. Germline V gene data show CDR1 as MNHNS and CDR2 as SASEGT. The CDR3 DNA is TGTGCCAGCAGGCGACAGGGCGGACTAGCGGTGATTTCCAATGAGCAGTTCTTC. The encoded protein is CASRRQGGLAVISNEQFF.

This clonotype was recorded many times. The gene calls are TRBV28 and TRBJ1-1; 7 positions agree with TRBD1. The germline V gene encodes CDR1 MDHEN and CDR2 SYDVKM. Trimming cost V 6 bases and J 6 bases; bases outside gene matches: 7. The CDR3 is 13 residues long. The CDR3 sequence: CASRRGTASEAFF. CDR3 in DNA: TGTGCCAGCAGGAGAGGGACAGCATCTGAAGCTTTCTTT.

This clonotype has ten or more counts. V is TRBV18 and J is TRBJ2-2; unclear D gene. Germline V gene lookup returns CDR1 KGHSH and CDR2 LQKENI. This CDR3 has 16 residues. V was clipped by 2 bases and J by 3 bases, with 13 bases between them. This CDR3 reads CASSPESQSYTGELFF. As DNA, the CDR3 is TGTGCCAGCTCACCAGAGTCCCAGTCGTACACCGGGGAGCTGTTTTTT.

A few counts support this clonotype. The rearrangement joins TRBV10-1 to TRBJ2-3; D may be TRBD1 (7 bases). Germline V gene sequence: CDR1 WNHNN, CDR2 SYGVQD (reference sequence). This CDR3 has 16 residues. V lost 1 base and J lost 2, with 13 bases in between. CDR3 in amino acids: CASSEFGGGSTDTQYF. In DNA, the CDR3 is TGCGCCAGCAGTGAGTTCGGAGGGGGCTCCACAGATACGCAGTATTTT.

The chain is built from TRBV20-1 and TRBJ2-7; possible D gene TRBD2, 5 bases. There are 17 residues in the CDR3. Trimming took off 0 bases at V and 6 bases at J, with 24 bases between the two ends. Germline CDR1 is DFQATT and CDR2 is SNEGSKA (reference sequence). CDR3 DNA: TGCAGTGCTAGAGATGGTGGGCACCTAGCTGATGGTGTCGAGCAGTACTTC. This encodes CSARDGGHLADGVEQYF.

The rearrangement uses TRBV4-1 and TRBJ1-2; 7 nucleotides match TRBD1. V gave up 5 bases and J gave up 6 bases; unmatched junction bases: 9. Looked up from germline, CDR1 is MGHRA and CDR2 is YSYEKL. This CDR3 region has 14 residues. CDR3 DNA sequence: TGCGCCAGCAGCTTACAGGGGTCCACCGATGGCTACACCTTC. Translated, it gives CASSLQGSTDGYTF.

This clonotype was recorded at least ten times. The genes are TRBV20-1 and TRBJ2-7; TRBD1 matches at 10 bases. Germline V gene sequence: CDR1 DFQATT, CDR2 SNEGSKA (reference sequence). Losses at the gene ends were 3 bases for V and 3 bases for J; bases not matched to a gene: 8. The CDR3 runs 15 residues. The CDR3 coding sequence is TGCAGTGCTAGGCACCGGGACAGGGGAGGCTACGAGCAGTACTTC. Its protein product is CSARHRDRGGYEQYF.

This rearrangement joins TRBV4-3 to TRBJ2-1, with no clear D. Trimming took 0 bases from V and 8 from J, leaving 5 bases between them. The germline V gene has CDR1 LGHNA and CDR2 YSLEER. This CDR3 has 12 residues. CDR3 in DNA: TGCGCCAGCAGCCAAGATAAGGATGAGCAGTTCTTC. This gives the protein CASSQDKDEQFF.

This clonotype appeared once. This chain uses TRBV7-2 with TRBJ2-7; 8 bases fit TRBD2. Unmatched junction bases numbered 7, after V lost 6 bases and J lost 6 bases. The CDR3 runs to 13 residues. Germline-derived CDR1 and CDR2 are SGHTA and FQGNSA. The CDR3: CASSLMREVEQYF. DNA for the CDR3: TGTGCCAGCAGTTTGATGCGGGAGGTCGAGCAGTACTTC.

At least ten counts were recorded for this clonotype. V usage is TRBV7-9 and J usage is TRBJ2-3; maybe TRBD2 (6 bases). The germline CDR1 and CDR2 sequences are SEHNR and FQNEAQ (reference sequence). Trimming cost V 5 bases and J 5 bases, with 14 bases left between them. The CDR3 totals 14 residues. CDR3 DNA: TGTGCCAGCAGCCCTCGGGGAGGCCGAGATACGCAGTATTTT. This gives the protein CASSPRGGRDTQYF.

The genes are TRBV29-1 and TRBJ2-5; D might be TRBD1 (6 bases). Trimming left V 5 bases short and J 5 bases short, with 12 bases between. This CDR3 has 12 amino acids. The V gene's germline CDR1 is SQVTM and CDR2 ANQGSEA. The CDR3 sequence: CSVKQGWETQYF. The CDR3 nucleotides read TGCAGCGTTAAACAGGGTTGGGAGACCCAGTACTTC. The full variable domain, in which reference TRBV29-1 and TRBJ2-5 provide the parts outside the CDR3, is SAVISQKPSRDICQRGTSLTIQCQVDSQVTMMFWYRQQPGQSLTLIATANQGSEATYESGFVIDKFPISRPNLTFSTLTVSNMSPEDSSIYLCSVKQGWETQYFGPGTRLLVL.

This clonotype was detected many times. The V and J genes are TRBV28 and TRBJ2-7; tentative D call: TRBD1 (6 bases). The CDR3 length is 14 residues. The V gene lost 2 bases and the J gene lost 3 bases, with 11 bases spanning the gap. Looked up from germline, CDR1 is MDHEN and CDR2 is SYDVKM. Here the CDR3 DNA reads TGTGCCAGCAGTTTAGGGACATACAACTACGAGCAGTACTTC. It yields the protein CASSLGTYNYEQYF.

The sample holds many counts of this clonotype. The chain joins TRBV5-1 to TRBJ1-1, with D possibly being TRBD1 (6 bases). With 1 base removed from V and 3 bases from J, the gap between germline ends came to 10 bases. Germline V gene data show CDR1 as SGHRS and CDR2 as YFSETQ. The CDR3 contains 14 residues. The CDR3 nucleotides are TGCGCCAGCAGCTTGAGGGGGACGGACACTGAAGCTTTCTTT. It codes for CASSLRGTDTEAFF.

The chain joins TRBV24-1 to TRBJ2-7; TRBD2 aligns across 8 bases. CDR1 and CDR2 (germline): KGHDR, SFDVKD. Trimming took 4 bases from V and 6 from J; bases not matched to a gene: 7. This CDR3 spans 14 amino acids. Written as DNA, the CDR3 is TGTGCCACCAGTGAAAGCGGGAGCTGGGGCGAGCAGTACTTC. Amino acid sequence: CATSESGSWGEQYF.

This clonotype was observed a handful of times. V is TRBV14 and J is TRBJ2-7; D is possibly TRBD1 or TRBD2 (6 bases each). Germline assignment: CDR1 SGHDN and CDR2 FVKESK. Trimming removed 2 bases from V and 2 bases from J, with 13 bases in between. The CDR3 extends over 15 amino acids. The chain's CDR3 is CASSQRGGGPYEQYF. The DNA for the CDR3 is TGTGCCAGCAGCCAACGCGGAGGGGGGCCCTACGAGCAGTACTTC.

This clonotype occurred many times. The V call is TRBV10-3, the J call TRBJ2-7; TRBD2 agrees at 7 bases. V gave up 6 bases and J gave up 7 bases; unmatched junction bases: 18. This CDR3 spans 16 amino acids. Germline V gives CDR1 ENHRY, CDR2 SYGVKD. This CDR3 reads CAIRGRGETSQIEQYF. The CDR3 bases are TGTGCCATCAGGGGGAGGGGAGAAACAAGTCAAATTGAGCAGTACTTC.

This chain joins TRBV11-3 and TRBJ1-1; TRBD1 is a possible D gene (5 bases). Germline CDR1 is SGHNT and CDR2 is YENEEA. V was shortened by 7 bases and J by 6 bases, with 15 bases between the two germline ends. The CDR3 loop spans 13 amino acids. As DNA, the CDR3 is TGTGCCAGCACTAGAATGGGGGGATCTGAAGCTTTCTTT. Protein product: CASTRMGGSEAFF.